The following is a TCR beta chain sequence with its context. The antigen is undetermined. Relapse after autologous stem cell transplantation occurred in every patient, and brentuximab vedotin exposure varied. The sample belongs to a study of PD-1 blockade in classical Hodgkin lymphoma. Study observations and caveats: Newly diagnosed patients had baseline TCR diversity that was reportedly lower than that of healthy donors. Some patients started nivolumab under 1 year after ASCT, and they were excluded.

Looked up from germline, CDR1 is SEHNR and CDR2 is FQNEAQ (reference sequence). Trimming pared 5 bases from V and 4 bases from J, leaving 21 bases between. The CDR3 spans 16 residues. Using immunoSEQ multiplex PCR, the repertoire was profiled, and TCRdb retains in-frame clones only, with some absent. The sample includes about 110,000 clones, about nine tenths of them seen just once. Source: peripheral blood mononuclear cells (PBMCs), taken before the second cycle of nivolumab. The rearrangement uses TRBV7-9 and TRBJ2-7, with D perhaps TRBD1 (6 bases). This receptor was obtained from a human donor with classical Hodgkin lymphoma. CDR3 coding DNA: TGTGCCAGCAGCACCAACCAGGGGTTAACCGCATACGAGCAGTACTTC. Translating it yields CASSTNQGLTAYEQYF.